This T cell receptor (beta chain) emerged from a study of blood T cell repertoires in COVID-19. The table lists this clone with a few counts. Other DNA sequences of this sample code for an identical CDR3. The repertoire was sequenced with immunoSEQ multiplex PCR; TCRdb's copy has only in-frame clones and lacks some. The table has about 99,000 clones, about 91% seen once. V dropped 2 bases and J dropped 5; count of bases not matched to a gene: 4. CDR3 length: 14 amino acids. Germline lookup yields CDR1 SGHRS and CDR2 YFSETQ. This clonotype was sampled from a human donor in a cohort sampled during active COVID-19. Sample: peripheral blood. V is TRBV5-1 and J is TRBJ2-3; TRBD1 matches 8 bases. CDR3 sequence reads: CASSLQGERDTQYF. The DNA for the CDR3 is TGCGCCAGCAGCTTACAGGGGGAGAGAGATACGCAGTATTTT.